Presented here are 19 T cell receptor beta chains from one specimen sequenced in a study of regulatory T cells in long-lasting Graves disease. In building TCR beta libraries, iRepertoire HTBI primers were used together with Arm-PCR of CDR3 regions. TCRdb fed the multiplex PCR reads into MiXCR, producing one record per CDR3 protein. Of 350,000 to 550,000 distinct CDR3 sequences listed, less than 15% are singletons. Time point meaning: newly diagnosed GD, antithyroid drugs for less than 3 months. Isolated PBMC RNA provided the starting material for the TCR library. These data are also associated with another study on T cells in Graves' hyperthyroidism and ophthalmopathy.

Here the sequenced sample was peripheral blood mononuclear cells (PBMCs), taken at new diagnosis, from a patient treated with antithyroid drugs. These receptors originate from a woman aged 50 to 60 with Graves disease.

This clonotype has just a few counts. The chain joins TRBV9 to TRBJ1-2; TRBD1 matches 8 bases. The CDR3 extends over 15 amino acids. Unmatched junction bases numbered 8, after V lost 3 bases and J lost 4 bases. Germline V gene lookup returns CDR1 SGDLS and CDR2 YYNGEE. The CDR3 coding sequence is TGTGCCAGCAGCGGGGGACAGGACGTTCCCTATGGCTACACCTTC. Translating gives CASSGGQDVPYGYTF.

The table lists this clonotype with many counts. CDR3 amino acids: CASSLTEYGYTF. The CDR3 DNA follows: TGTGCCAGCAGTTTGACAGAGTATGGCTACACCTTC. V and J are TRBV28 and TRBJ1-2; TRBD1 might be the D (5 bases). The germline gives CDR1 MDHEN, CDR2 SYDVKM. Between the trimmed V and J ends, which lost 3 bases and 5 bases, there was a span of 7 bases. The CDR3 is 12 residues long.

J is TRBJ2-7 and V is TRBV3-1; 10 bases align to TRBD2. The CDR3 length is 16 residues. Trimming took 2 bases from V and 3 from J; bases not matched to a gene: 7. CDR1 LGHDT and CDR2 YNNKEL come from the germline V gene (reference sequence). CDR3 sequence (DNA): TGTGCCAGCAGCCAAACTACTAGCGGGGTTCTCTACGAGCAGTACTTC. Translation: CASSQTTSGVLYEQYF.

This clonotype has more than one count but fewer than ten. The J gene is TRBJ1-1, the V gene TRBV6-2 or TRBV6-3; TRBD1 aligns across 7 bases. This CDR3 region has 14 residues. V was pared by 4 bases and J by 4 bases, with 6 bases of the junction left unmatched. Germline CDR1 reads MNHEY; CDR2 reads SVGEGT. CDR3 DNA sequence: TGTGCCAGCAGTTTTACAGGGGTTGGCACTGAAGCTTTCTTT. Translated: CASSFTGVGTEAFF.

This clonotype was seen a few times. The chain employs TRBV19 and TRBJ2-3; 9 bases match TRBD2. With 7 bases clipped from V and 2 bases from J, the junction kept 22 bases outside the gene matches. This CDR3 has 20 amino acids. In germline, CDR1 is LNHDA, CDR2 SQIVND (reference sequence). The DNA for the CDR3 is TGTGCCAGTACCAACCTACCCGGGACTAGCACCTTTAGTTCCACAGATACGCAGTATTTT. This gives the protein CASTNLPGTSTFSSTDTQYF. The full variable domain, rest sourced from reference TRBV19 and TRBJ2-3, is DGGITQSPKYLFRKEGQNVTLSCEQNLNHDAMYWYRQDPGQGLRLIYYSQIVNDFQKGDIAEGYSVSREKKESFPLTVTSAQKNPTAFYLCASTNLPGTSTFSSTDTQYFGPGTRLTVL.

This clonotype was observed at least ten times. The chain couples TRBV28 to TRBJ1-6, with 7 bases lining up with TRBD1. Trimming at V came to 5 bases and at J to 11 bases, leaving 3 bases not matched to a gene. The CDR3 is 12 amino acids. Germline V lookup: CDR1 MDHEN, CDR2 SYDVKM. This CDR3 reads CASSQQGTPLHF. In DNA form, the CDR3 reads TGTGCCAGCAGTCAACAGGGGACACCCCTCCACTTT. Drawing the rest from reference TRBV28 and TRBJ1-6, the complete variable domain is DVKVTQSSRYLVKRTGEKVFLECVQDMDHENMFWYRQDPGLGLRLIYFSYDVKMKEKGDIPEGYSVSREKKERFSLILESASTNQTSMYLCASSQQGTPLHFGNGTRLTVT.

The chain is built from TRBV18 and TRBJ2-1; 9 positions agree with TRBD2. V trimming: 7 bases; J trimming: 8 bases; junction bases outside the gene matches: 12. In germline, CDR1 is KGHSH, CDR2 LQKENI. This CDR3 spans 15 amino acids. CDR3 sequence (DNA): TGTGCCAGCTTCTCAGGGCTAGCGGGAAACTATGAGCAGTTCTTC. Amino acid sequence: CASFSGLAGNYEQFF.

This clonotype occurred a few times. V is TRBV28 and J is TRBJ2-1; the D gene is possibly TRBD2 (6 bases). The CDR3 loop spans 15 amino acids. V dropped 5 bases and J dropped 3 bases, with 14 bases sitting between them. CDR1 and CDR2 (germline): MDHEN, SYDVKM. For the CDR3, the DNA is TGTGCCAGCAGTACTCCGGGACTGAACTACAATGAGCAGTTCTTC. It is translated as CASSTPGLNYNEQFF.

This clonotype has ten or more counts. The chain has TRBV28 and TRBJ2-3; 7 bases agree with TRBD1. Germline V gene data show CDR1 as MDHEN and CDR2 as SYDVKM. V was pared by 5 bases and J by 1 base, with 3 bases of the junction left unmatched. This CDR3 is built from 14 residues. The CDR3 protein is CASSVGTGTDTQYF. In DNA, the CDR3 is TGTGCCAGCAGTGTCGGGACAGGCACAGATACGCAGTATTTT.

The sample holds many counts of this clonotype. The CDR3 DNA sequence: TGCGCCAGCAGCCTCGGGACGGAACCCTACGAGCAGTACTTC. Translating it yields CASSLGTEPYEQYF. The chain has TRBV4-1 and TRBJ2-7; possibly TRBD1 or TRBD2 for D (5 bases each). The V and J ends lost 4 bases and 2 bases respectively, with 12 bases between them. The CDR3 runs 14 residues. CDR1 is MGHRA and CDR2 is YSYEKL in the germline V gene.

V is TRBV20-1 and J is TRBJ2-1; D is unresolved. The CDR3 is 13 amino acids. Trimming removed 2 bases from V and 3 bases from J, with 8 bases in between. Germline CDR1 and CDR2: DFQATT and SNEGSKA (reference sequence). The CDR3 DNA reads TGCAGTGCTAGACCCGACTTCTACAATGAGCAGTTCTTC. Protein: CSARPDFYNEQFF.

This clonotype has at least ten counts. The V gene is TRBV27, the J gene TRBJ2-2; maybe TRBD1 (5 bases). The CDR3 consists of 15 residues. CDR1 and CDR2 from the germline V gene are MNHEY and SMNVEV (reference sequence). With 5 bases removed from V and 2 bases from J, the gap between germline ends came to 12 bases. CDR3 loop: CASSVTVSNTGELFF. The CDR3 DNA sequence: TGTGCCAGCAGTGTGACAGTTTCCAACACCGGGGAGCTGTTTTTT.

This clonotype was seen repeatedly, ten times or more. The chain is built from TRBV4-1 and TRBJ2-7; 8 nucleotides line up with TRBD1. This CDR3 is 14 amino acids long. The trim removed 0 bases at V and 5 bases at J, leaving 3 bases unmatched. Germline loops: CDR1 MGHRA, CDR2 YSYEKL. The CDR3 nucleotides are TGCGCCAGCAGCCAAGATTGGGGACAGGACGAGCAGTACTTC. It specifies CASSQDWGQDEQYF.

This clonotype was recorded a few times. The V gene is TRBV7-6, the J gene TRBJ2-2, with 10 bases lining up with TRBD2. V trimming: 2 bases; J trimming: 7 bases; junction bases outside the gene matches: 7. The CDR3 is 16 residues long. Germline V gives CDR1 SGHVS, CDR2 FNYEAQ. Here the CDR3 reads CASSLMSSGSVGELFF. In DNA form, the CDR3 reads TGTGCCAGCAGCTTAATGTCTAGCGGGAGCGTCGGGGAGCTGTTTTTT.

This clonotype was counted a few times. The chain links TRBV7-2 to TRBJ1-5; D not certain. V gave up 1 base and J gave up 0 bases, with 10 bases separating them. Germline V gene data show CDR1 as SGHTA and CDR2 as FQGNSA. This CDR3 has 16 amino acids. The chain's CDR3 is CASSLEWAYSNQPQHF. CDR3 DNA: TGTGCCAGCAGCTTAGAATGGGCCTATAGCAATCAGCCCCAGCATTTT. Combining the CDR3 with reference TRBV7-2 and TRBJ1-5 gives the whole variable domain GAGVSQSPSNKVTEKGKDVELRCDPISGHTALYWYRQSLGQGLEFLIYFQGNSAPDKSGLPSDRFSAERTGGSVSTLTIQRTQQEDSAVYLCASSLEWAYSNQPQHFGDGTRLSIL.

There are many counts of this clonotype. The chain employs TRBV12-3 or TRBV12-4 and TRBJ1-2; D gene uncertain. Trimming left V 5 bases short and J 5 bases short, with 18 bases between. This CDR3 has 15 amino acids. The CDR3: CASSISARTEYGYTF. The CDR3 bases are TGTGCCAGCAGTATTTCTGCGAGAACCGAATATGGCTACACCTTC.

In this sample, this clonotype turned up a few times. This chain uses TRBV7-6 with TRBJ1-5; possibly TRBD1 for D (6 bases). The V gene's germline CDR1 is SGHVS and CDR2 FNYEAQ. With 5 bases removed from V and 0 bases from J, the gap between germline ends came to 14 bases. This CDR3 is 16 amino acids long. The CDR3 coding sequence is TGTGCCAGCAGCCTAGGGACACTTGATAGCAATCAGCCCCAGCATTTT. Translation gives CASSLGTLDSNQPQHF.

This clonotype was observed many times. CDR3 amino acids: CSAMGGNQPQHF. CDR3 coding DNA: TGCAGTGCTATGGGGGGAAATCAGCCCCAGCATTTT. V is TRBV20-1 and J is TRBJ1-5; D is possibly TRBD1 (5 bases). Trimming left V 4 bases short and J 4 bases short, with 8 bases between. Germline V gene lookup returns CDR1 DFQATT and CDR2 SNEGSKA (reference sequence). The CDR3 length is 12 residues.

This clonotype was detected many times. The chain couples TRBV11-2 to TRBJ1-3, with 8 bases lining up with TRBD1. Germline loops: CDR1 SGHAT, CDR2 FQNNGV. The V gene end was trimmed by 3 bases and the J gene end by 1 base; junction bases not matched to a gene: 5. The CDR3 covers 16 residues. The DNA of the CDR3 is TGTGCCAGCAGCTTTAAACAGGGGGTTTCTGGAAACACCATATATTTT. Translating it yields CASSFKQGVSGNTIYF. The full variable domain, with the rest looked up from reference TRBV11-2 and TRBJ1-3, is EAGVAQSPRYKIIEKRQSVAFWCNPISGHATLYWYQQILGQGPKLLIQFQNNGVVDDSQLPKDRFSAERLKGVDSTLKIQPAKLEDSAVYLCASSFKQGVSGNTIYFGEGSWLTVV.